This T cell receptor beta chain was sequenced in a study of blood T cells in healthy people across ages. The V gene end was trimmed by 2 bases and the J gene end by 1 base; junction bases not matched to a gene: 3. Germline loops: CDR1 MNHEY, CDR2 SVGAGI. This CDR3 spans 16 amino acids. Then a second PCR, running roughly 6 to 11 cycles, was carried out with a sample-barcoded 5' primer and a J-beta primer mix. TCRdb used MiXCR to reprocess the 5' RACE reads, holding one entry per CDR3 protein. The sample holds about 800,000 distinct CDR3 sequences, roughly 64% seen once. Caucasian individuals from Russia who were healthy and aged about 6 to 95 acted as donors.

The chain combines TRBV6-5 with TRBJ2-3, with 10 positions matching TRBD2. The TCR comes from a man aged 25-40 years in good health. The source material was blood. The CDR3 spells CASSYLGTSGTDTQYF. The CDR3 region has the DNA TGTGCCAGCAGTTACCTCGGGACTAGCGGCACAGATACGCAGTATTTT.